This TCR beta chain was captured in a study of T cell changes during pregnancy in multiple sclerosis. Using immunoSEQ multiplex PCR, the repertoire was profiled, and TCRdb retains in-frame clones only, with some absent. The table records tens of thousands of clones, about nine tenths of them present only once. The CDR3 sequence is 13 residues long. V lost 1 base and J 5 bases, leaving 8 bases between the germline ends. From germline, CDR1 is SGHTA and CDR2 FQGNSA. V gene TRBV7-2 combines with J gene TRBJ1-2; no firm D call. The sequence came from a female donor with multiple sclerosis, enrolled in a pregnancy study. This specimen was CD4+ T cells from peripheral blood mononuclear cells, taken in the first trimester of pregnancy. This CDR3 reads CASSLVQPYGYTF. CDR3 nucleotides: TGTGCCAGCAGCTTAGTACAGCCATATGGCTACACCTTC. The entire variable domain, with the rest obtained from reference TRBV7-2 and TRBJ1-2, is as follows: GAGVSQSPSNKVTEKGKDVELRCDPISGHTALYWYRQSLGQGLEFLIYFQGNSAPDKSGLPSDRFSAERTGGSVSTLTIQRTQQEDSAVYLCASSLVQPYGYTFGSGTRLTVV.